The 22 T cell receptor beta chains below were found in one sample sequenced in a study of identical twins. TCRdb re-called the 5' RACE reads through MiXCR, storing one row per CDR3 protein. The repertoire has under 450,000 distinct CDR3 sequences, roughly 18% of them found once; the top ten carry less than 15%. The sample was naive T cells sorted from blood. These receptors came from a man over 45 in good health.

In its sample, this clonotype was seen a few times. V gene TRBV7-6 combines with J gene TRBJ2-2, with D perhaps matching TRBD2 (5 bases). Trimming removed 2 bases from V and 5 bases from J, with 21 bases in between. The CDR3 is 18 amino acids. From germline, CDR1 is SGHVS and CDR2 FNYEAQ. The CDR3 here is CASSLLRVELSGTGELFF. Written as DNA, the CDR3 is TGTGCCAGCAGCTTATTACGAGTGGAGTTGTCGGGGACCGGGGAGCTGTTTTTT.

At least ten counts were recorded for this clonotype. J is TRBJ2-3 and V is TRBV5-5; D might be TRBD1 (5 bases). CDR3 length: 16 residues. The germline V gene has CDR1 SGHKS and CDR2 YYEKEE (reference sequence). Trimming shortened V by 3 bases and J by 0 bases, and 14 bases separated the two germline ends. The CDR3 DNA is TGTGCCAGCAGCTACCCCTGGGGCTCTAGCACAGATACGCAGTATTTT. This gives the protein CASSYPWGSSTDTQYF. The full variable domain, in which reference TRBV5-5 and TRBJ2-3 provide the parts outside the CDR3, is DAGVTQSPTHLIKTRGQQVTLRCSPISGHKSVSWYQQVLGQGPQFIFQYYEKEERGRGNFPDRFSARQFPNYSSELNVNALLLGDSALYLCASSYPWGSSTDTQYFGPGTRLTVL.

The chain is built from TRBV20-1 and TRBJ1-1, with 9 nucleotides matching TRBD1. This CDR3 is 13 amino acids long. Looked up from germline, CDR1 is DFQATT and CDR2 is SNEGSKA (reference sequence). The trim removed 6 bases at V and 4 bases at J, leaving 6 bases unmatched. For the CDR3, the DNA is TGCAGTGCCATGACAGGGGGGTCCACTGAAGCTTTCTTT. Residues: CSAMTGGSTEAFF.

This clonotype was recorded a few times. CDR3 in DNA: TGCGCCAGCAGCCTCCAGGGGGCTCGGAACTATGGCTACACCTTC. Amino acid sequence: CASSLQGARNYGYTF. This chain links TRBV5-1 with TRBJ1-2; 8 bases match TRBD1. Trimming cost V 4 bases and J 2 bases; bases outside gene matches: 7. Germline loops: CDR1 SGHRS, CDR2 YFSETQ. The CDR3 is 15 residues long.

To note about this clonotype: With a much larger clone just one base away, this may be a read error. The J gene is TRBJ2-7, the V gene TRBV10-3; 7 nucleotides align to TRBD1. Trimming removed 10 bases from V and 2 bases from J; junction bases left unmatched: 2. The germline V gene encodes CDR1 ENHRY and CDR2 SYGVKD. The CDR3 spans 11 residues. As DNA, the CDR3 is TGTGCCACGGGACAGACCTACGAGCAGTACTTC. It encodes CATGQTYEQYF.

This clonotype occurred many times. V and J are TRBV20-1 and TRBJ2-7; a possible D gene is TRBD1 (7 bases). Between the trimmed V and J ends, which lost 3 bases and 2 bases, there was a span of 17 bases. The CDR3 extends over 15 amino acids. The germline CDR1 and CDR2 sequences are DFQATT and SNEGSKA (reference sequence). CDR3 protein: CSARVGGDRPYEQYF. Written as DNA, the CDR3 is TGCAGTGCTAGGGTGGGCGGGGACAGACCCTACGAGCAGTACTTC.

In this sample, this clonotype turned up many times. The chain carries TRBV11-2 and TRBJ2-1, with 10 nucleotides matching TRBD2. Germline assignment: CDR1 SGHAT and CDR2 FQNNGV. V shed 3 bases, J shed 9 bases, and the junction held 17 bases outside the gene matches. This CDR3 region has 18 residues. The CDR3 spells CASSLEGGASGSYREQFF. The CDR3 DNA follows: TGTGCCAGCAGCTTGGAGGGGGGGGCTAGCGGGAGCTACCGTGAGCAGTTCTTC.

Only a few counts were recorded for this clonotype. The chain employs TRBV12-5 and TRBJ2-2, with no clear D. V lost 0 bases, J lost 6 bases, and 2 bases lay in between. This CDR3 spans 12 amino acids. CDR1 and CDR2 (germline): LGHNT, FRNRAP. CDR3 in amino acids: CASGLVPGELFF. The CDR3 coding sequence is TGTGCTAGTGGTTTGGTACCCGGGGAGCTGTTTTTT. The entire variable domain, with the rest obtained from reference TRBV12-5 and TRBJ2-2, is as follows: DARVTQTPRHKVTEMGQEVTMRCQPILGHNTVFWYRQTMMQGLELLAYFRNRAPLDDSGMPKDRFSAEMPDATLATLKIQPSEPRDSAVYFCASGLVPGELFFGEGSRLTVL.

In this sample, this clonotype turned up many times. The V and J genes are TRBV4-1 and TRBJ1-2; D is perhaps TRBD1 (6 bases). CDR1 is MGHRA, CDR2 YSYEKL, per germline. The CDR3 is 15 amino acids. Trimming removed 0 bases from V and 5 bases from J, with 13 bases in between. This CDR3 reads CASSQERGGAYGYTF. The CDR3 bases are TGCGCCAGCAGCCAAGAGAGGGGGGGGGCTTATGGCTACACCTTC.

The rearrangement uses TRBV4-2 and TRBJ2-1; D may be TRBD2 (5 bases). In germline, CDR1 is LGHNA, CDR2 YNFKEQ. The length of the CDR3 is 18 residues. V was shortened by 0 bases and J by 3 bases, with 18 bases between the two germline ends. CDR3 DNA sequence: TGTGCCAGCAGCCAAGATTCCAGTCCGAGGAGGATCTACAATGAGCAGTTCTTC. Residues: CASSQDSSPRRIYNEQFF.

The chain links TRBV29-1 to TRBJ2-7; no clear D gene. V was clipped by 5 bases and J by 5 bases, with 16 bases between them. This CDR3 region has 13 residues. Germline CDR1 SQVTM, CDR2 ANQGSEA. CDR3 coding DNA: TGCAGCGTTCACGGCCGAAGCCTAGACGAGCAGTACTTC. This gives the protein CSVHGRSLDEQYF.

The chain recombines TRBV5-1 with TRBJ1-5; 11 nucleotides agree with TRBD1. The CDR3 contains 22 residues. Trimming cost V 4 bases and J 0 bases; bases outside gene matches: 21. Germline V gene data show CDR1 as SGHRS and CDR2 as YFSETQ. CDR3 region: CASSEDRGPSRKVGISNQPQHF. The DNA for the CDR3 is TGCGCCAGCAGCGAGGACAGGGGGCCCTCCAGAAAAGTTGGGATTAGCAATCAGCCCCAGCATTTT.

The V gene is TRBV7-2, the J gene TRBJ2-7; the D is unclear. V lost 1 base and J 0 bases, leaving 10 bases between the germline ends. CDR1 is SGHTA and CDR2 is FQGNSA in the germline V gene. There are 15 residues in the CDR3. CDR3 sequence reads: CASSLVDGYSYEQYF. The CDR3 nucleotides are TGTGCCAGCAGCTTAGTGGACGGTTACTCCTACGAGCAGTACTTC.

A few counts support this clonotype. The CDR3 is CASSSGTGVLGYTF. The CDR3 DNA reads as TGTGCCAGCTCAAGCGGGACAGGGGTTCTTGGCTACACCTTC. The chain employs TRBV18 and TRBJ1-2, with 10 bases identical to TRBD1. Germline-derived CDR1 and CDR2 are KGHSH and LQKENI. Unmatched junction bases numbered 7, after V lost 5 bases and J lost 7 bases. The CDR3 runs 14 residues.

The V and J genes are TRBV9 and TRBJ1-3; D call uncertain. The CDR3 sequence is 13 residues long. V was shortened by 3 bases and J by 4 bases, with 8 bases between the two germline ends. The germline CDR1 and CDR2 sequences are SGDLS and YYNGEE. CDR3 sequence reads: CASSGPEGNTIYF. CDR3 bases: TGTGCCAGCAGCGGCCCGGAGGGAAACACCATATATTTT.

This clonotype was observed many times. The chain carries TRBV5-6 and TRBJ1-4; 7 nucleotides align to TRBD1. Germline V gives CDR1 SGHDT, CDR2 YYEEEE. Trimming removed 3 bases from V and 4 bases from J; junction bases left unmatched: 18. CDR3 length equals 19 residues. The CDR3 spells CASSSTQGEDFVHNEKLFF. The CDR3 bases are TGTGCCAGCAGCTCTACCCAGGGGGAAGATTTCGTTCATAATGAAAAACTGTTTTTT.

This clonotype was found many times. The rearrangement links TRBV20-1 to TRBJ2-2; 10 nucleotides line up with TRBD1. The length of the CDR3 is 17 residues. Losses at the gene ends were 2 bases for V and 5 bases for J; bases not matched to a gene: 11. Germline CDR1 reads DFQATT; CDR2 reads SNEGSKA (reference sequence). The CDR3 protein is CSARRQTGGVGTGELFF. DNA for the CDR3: TGCAGTGCTAGACGACAGACAGGGGGCGTCGGAACCGGGGAGCTGTTTTTT.

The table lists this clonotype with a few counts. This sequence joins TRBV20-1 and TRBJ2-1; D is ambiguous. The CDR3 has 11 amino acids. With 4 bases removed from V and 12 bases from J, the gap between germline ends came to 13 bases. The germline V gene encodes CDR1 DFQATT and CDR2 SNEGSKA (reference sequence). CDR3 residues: CSATHQERQFF. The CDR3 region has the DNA TGCAGTGCTACTCACCAAGAGAGGCAGTTCTTC.

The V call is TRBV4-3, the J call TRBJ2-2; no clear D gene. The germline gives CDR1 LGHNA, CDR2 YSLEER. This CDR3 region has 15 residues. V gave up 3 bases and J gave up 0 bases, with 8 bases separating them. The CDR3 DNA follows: TGCGCCAGCAGCCAGGCCGGATCGAACACCGGGGAGCTGTTTTTT. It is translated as CASSQAGSNTGELFF.

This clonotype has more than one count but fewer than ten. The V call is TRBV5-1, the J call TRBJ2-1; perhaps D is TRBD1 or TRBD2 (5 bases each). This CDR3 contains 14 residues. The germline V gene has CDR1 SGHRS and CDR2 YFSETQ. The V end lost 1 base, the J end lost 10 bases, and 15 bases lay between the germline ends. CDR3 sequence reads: CASSLPQVRGEQFF. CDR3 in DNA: TGCGCCAGCAGCTTGCCCCAGGTTCGGGGCGAGCAGTTCTTC.

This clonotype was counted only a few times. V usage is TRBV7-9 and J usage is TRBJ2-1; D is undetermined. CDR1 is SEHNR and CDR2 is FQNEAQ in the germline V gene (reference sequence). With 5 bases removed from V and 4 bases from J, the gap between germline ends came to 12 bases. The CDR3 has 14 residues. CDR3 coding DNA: TGTGCCAGCAGCGGATGGCCATCATACAATGAGCAGTTCTTC. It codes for CASSGWPSYNEQFF.

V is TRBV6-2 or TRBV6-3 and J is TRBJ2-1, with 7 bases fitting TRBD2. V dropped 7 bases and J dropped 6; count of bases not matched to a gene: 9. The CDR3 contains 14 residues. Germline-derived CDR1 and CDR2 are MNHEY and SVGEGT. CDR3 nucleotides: TGTGCCAGCACTAGGACTAGAGGTAGCAATGAGCAGTTCTTC. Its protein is CASTRTRGSNEQFF.